This TCR beta chain was recovered during a study of T-cell reconstitution after alpha-beta-depleted transplantation in children. The trim removed 3 bases at V and 4 bases at J, leaving 4 bases unmatched. Germline lookup yields CDR1 KGHSH and CDR2 LQKENI. The CDR3 length is 14 residues. Preparation of the TCRbeta library involved a method that used unique molecular identifiers. TCRdb analysed the PCR reads with MiXCR anew, one entry per CDR3 protein. The sample carries about 540,000 distinct CDR3 sequences, around 20% recorded once. J is TRBJ2-3 and V is TRBV18; 7 bases match TRBD1. This TCR derives from a human donor who donated a stem cell graft to a child with acute lymphoblastic leukemia. This specimen consisted of PBMCs from the stem cell graft donor, obtained from the stem cell graft. The CDR3 protein is CASSPSTGSDTQYF. The CDR3 nucleotides are TGTGCCAGCTCACCGTCGACAGGGTCAGATACGCAGTATTTT. The full variable domain, completed using reference TRBV18 and TRBJ2-3, is NAGVMQNPRHLVRRRGQEARLRCSPMKGHSHVYWYRQLPEEGLKFMVYLQKENIIDESGMPKERFSAEFPKEGPSILRIQQVVRGDSAAYFCASSPSTGSDTQYFGPGTRLTVL.